This is a list of T cell receptor beta chains from one sample in a study of blood T cells in healthy people across ages. In TCRdb, the 5' RACE reads were re-called with MiXCR into one record per CDR3 protein. The table lists 650,000 or so distinct CDR3 sequences, roughly half of them singletons. The sample comprised blood. The receptor set was obtained from a woman over 75 in good health. The CDR3 runs from the conserved cysteine through the conserved F or W. The D gene is left open where the match is weak. A clone size is listed for some rows: how often the clone was seen (once, few, many), or a class if it is expanded.

V: TRBV27; J: TRBJ2-3; D: .; size: many; length: 15; CDR3: CASTQTYSRADTQYF; DNA: TGTGCCAGCACGCAGACATACTCAAGGGCAGATACGCAGTATTTT
V: TRBV29-1; J: TRBJ2-7; D: TRBD1; size: .; length: 14; CDR3: CSAVDRGLSYEQYF; DNA: TGCAGCGCAGTGGACAGGGGACTCTCCTACGAGCAGTACTTC
V: TRBV6-5; J: TRBJ2-6; D: .; size: .; length: 18; CDR3: CASSYSLGRGSGANVLTF; DNA: TGTGCCAGCAGTTACTCCCTCGGACGGGGCTCTGGGGCCAACGTCCTGACTTTC
V: TRBV7-2; J: TRBJ1-4; D: .; size: few; length: 14; CDR3: CASSSVWFDEKLFF; DNA: TGTGCCAGCAGCTCCGTGTGGTTCGATGAAAAACTGTTTTTT
V: TRBV9; J: TRBJ1-5; D: .; size: once; length: 13; CDR3: CASSESLNQPQHF; DNA: TGTGCCAGCAGCGAGTCCCTCAATCAGCCCCAGCATTTT
V: TRBV5-1; J: TRBJ2-7; D: TRBD1; size: many; length: 17; CDR3: CASSSSGTGGSQGEQYF; DNA: TGCGCCAGCAGCTCCTCCGGGACAGGTGGATCCCAAGGCGAGCAGTACTTC
V: TRBV12-3/TRBV12-4; J: TRBJ1-2; D: TRBD1; size: few; length: 13; CDR3: CASRPRDSYGYTF; DNA: TGTGCCAGCAGGCCCCGGGACAGCTATGGCTACACCTTC
V: TRBV29-1; J: TRBJ2-1; D: TRBD2; size: many; length: 13; CDR3: CSVPMGGYNEQFF; DNA: TGCAGCGTCCCCATGGGGGGGTACAATGAGCAGTTCTTC
V: TRBV23-1; J: TRBJ1-1; D: .; size: few; length: 14; CDR3: CASSRTRIGAEAFF; DNA: TGCGCCAGCAGCCGGACAAGGATAGGGGCTGAAGCTTTCTTT
V: TRBV27; J: TRBJ2-3; D: .; size: many; length: 15; CDR3: CASTSTPLSTDTQYF; DNA: TGTGCCAGCACTTCGACCCCCCTGAGCACAGATACGCAGTATTTT
V: TRBV28; J: TRBJ2-3; D: .; size: .; length: 16; CDR3: CASSWLALPGTDTQYF; DNA: TGTGCCAGCAGTTGGCTTGCTTTACCGGGCACAGATACGCAGTATTTT
V: TRBV18; J: TRBJ1-2; D: .; size: .; length: 15; CDR3: CASSPGGLGAYGYTF; DNA: TGTGCCAGCTCACCCGGGGGCCTCGGGGCCTATGGCTACACCTTC
V: TRBV14; J: TRBJ1-1; D: TRBD1; size: once; length: 16; CDR3: CASSPGGQGAHTEAFF; DNA: TGTGCCAGCAGCCCCGGGGGACAGGGGGCTCACACTGAAGCTTTCTTT
V: TRBV7-2; J: TRBJ2-6; D: TRBD1; size: .; length: 16; CDR3: CASSQTGGAGANVLTF; DNA: TGTGCCAGCAGCCAGACAGGGGGCGCTGGGGCCAACGTCCTGACTTTC
V: TRBV14; J: TRBJ1-1; D: .; size: few; length: 15; CDR3: CASSQPGTTNTEAFF; DNA: TGTGCCAGCAGCCAACCCGGGACAACGAACACTGAAGCTTTCTTT
V: TRBV27; J: TRBJ2-3; D: .; size: many; length: 15; CDR3: CASSKIGLTADTQYF; DNA: TGTGCCAGCAGCAAGATAGGTCTCACAGCAGATACGCAGTATTTT
V: TRBV9; J: TRBJ2-1; D: .; size: .; length: 15; CDR3: CASSVGSSGDNEQFF; DNA: TGTGCCAGCAGCGTAGGTAGTAGCGGAGACAATGAGCAGTTCTTC
V: TRBV18; J: TRBJ1-1; D: .; size: few; length: 13; CDR3: CASSPGLGSEAFF; DNA: TGTGCCAGCTCACCGGGGTTAGGCTCTGAAGCTTTCTTT
V: TRBV6-6; J: TRBJ1-6; D: .; size: many; length: 14; CDR3: CASSSDLQGPPLHF; DNA: TGTGCCAGCAGCTCCGACTTACAAGGGCCACCCCTCCACTTT
V: TRBV2; J: TRBJ1-5; D: .; size: few; length: 16; CDR3: CASSERSGPYNQPQHF; DNA: TGTGCCAGCAGTGAACGGTCAGGGCCCTACAATCAGCCCCAGCATTTT